Below, 17 T cell receptor beta chains from the same sample are listed, as sequenced in a study of blood T cell repertoires in COVID-19. The assay was immunoSEQ multiplex PCR, and TCRdb's table has in-frame clones only and misses some. The sample shows about 120,000 clones, about 79% of them seen only once. Sequencing was carried out using peripheral blood. These receptor sequences come from a man between 35 and 55 years old with active or convalescent COVID-19.

The genes are TRBV5-1 and TRBJ2-3; 9 nucleotides agree with TRBD2. The length of the CDR3 is 15 residues. Looked up from germline, CDR1 is SGHRS and CDR2 is YFSETQ. With 2 bases clipped from V and 2 bases from J, the junction kept 3 bases outside the gene matches. This CDR3 is CASSLAGGFTDTQYF. The CDR3 DNA follows: TGCGCCAGCAGCTTAGCGGGAGGTTTCACAGATACGCAGTATTTT.

This chain links TRBV29-1 with TRBJ2-7; D is undetermined. Germline CDR1 reads SQVTM; CDR2 reads ANQGSEA. The CDR3 contains 12 residues. Trimming stripped 3 bases from V and 1 base from J, with 7 bases between. Written as DNA, the CDR3 is TGCAGCGTTGATCAGAATTCCTACGAGCAGTACTTC. Its protein product is CSVDQNSYEQYF.

The chain employs TRBV10-3 and TRBJ2-5, with 7 positions matching TRBD1. This CDR3 comprises 14 residues. Germline CDR1 and CDR2: ENHRY and SYGVKD. The V gene end was trimmed by 7 bases and the J gene end by 2 bases; junction bases not matched to a gene: 7. The CDR3 sequence: CAIKNDREQETQYF. DNA of the CDR3: TGTGCCATCAAAAACGACAGGGAACAAGAGACCCAGTACTTC.

The V and J genes are TRBV18 and TRBJ1-2, with 9 nucleotides matching TRBD1. The germline V gene encodes CDR1 KGHSH and CDR2 LQKENI. This CDR3 contains 15 residues. The junction had 7 bases not matched to a gene; V was cut back by 0 bases and J by 8 bases. CDR3 protein: CASSPPPGTGYGYTF. The CDR3 nucleotides are TGTGCCAGCTCACCACCTCCCGGGACAGGGTACGGCTACACCTTC.

This chain uses TRBV27 with TRBJ2-5, with D perhaps matching TRBD1 (6 bases). Germline V gives CDR1 MNHEY, CDR2 SMNVEV (reference sequence). The CDR3 runs to 17 residues. Trimming took 5 bases from V and 3 from J, leaving 22 bases between them. CDR3 bases: TGTGCCAGCAGTCCCCTTCTGGGGGCGCAGGCGGAAGAGACCCAGTACTTC. The encoded protein is CASSPLLGAQAEETQYF.

The chain has TRBV6-1 and TRBJ2-5; 9 bases fit TRBD1. Germline values: CDR1 MNHNS, CDR2 SASEGT. This CDR3 spans 14 amino acids. After removal of 3 bases from V and 5 bases from J, the junction contained 4 bases not matched to a gene. The CDR3 region is CASSDTGGRETQYF. CDR3 nucleotides: TGTGCCAGCAGTGATACAGGGGGCCGCGAGACCCAGTACTTC.

J is TRBJ2-1 and V is TRBV11-3; 11 nucleotides line up with TRBD1. CDR1 is SGHNT, CDR2 YENEEA, per germline. V lost 5 bases and J lost 4; bases outside the gene matches: 4. This CDR3 contains 15 residues. The CDR3 DNA is TGTGCCAGCAGCGCGGACAGGGGGCCTTACAATGAGCAGTTCTTC. Translated: CASSADRGPYNEQFF.

This chain links TRBV4-2 with TRBJ1-1; D is unresolved. This CDR3 is 13 amino acids long. Germline V gene sequence: CDR1 LGHNA, CDR2 YNFKEQ. V lost 0 bases to trimming and J lost 2 bases, with 4 bases between them. The CDR3 sequence is CASSQDLNTEAFF. CDR3 DNA: TGTGCCAGCAGCCAAGATCTCAACACTGAAGCTTTCTTT.

The rearrangement joins TRBV3-1 (or the pseudogene TRBV3-2) to TRBJ2-7; D remains unclear. The CDR3 contains 13 residues. Germline CDR1 reads LGHDT; CDR2 reads YNNKEL (reference sequence). Trimming shortened V by 0 bases and J by 5 bases, and 8 bases separated the two germline ends. In DNA, the CDR3 is TGTGCCAGCAGCCAAGATGGCCTGCACGAGCAGTACTTC. Translated: CASSQDGLHEQYF.

V gene TRBV2 combines with J gene TRBJ1-4; D gene unclear. Germline CDR1 and CDR2: SNHLY and FYNNEI. This CDR3 contains 13 residues. Trimming pared 8 bases from V and 6 bases from J, leaving 13 bases between. CDR3 bases: TGTGCCAGCTCCAAAAACCGCGATGAAAAACTGTTTTTT. Its protein is CASSKNRDEKLFF.

V gene TRBV19 combines with J gene TRBJ2-1; D gene uncertain. Germline V CDR1 and CDR2: LNHDA, SQIVND (reference sequence). CDR3 length equals 13 residues. V was pared by 1 base and J by 6 bases, with 7 bases between. CDR3 residues: CASSIGQINEQFF. CDR3 sequence (DNA): TGTGCCAGTAGTATAGGTCAAATCAATGAGCAGTTCTTC.

This rearrangement joins TRBV28 to TRBJ2-5; the D gene is possibly TRBD2 (6 bases). The CDR3 is 12 residues long. V was cut by 6 bases and J by 5 bases, with 10 bases left in between. Germline CDR1 is MDHEN and CDR2 is SYDVKM. CDR3 residues: CASSGEVETQYF. CDR3 DNA sequence: TGTGCCAGCAGCGGGGAGGTGGAGACCCAGTACTTC.

The V and J genes are TRBV4-1 and TRBJ1-2; D remains ambiguous. V lost 1 base to trimming and J lost 7 bases, with 13 bases between them. The CDR3 runs 14 residues. Per germline, CDR1 MGHRA and CDR2 YSYEKL. The CDR3 DNA is TGCGCCAGCAGCCAAGGTCAGCCCGAGGGTGGCTACACCTTC. Amino acids: CASSQGQPEGGYTF.

This clone has just one count. CDR3 region: CASSYTGGAGQPQHF. CDR3 in DNA: TGTGCCAGCAGTTATACAGGGGGCGCGGGTCAGCCCCAGCATTTT. The rearrangement links TRBV6-5 to TRBJ1-5, with 9 bases fitting TRBD1. The CDR3 spans 15 residues. Trimming at V came to 3 bases and at J to 6 bases, leaving 6 bases not matched to a gene. CDR1 and CDR2 (germline): MNHEY, SVGAGI.

The chain recombines TRBV29-1 with TRBJ1-3; D call uncertain. The CDR3 totals 11 residues. Trimming removed 1 base from V and 16 bases from J, with 14 bases in between. Per germline, CDR1 SQVTM and CDR2 ANQGSEA. This CDR3 is CSVEAISTLYF. The DNA of the CDR3 is TGCAGCGTTGAAGCAATTAGTACTCTCTATTTT.

A single count supports this clone. The chain links TRBV7-2 to TRBJ2-1, with 7 bases lining up with TRBD1. With V trimmed by 7 bases and J by 7 bases, 10 bases remained unmatched. This CDR3 spans 14 amino acids. Germline assignment: CDR1 SGHTA and CDR2 FQGNSA. The CDR3 DNA follows: TGTGCCAGCACCGACAGGGACGCCGGAAATGAGCAGTTCTTC. Translation: CASTDRDAGNEQFF.

The rearrangement uses TRBV6-5 and TRBJ1-2, with D hard to call. Germline CDR1 and CDR2: MNHEY and SVGAGI. There are 15 residues in the CDR3. V was trimmed by 6 bases and J by 0 bases, leaving 14 bases between them. The CDR3 bases are TGTGCCAGCAGACCCCAGACTCAGACTAACTATGGCTACACCTTC. Its protein is CASRPQTQTNYGYTF.